Listed below are T cell receptor beta chains from one sample, sequenced in a study of cytomegalovirus exposure and HLA in healthy donors. The data were produced by immunoSEQ multiplex PCR, yet TCRdb's version contains in-frame clones alone and is incomplete. The data hold 99,000 or so clones, with 70% to 75% observed a single time. Specimen: PBMCs. These receptors originate from a man aged 35 to 55 in good health and CMV-seronegative. Both conserved end residues are part of each CDR3. The D gene is left open where the match is weak. Rows may omit the clone size; those that give it use once, few, many or a size class.

clone_size d_call j_call v_call cdr3_nt cdr3_aa
. . TRBJ1-4 TRBV27 TGTGCCAGCAGTCCATCAGGGTGGCGCACTAATGAAAAACTGTTTTTT CASSPSGWRTNEKLFF
. . TRBJ2-5 TRBV2 TGTGCCAGCAGTTGGGACACGGGCGAGACCCAGTACTTC CASSWDTGETQYF
. . TRBJ2-5 TRBV2 TGTGCCAGTGTTGGACAGATACAAGAGACCCAGTACTTC CASVGQIQETQYF
. . TRBJ1-2 TRBV2 TGTGCCAGCACCCTACGGACTGACTATGGCTACACCTTC CASTLRTDYGYTF
. . TRBJ2-2 TRBV6-5 TGTGCCAGCAGTTACTTCCAGGGTACCGGGGAGCTGTTTTTT CASSYFQGTGELFF
. TRBD1 TRBJ1-2 TRBV5-1 TGCGCCAGCAGGTCCGTTTACAGGGGTCCTAACTATGGCTACACCTTC CASRSVYRGPNYGYTF
. . TRBJ2-1 TRBV4-3 TGCGCCAGCAGCCCAGACGGAGCTTCCTTTAATGAGCAGTTCTTC CASSPDGASFNEQFF
few TRBD1 TRBJ2-7 TRBV19 TGTGCCAGTAGCCCAGGGGGTCGGCAGTACTTC CASSPGGRQYF
. TRBD2 TRBJ2-1 TRBV11-2 TGTGCCAGCAGCTTGGGACTAGCGGATTTCAATGAGCAGTTCTTC CASSLGLADFNEQFF
. . TRBJ1-1 TRBV7-9 TGTGCCAGCAGCCCTCCGGGGAGGACTATGAACACTGAAGCTTTCTTT CASSPPGRTMNTEAFF
. . TRBJ2-7 TRBV27 TGTGCCAGCAGTTTCGGGTCGTTGGCAAACGAGCAGTACTTC CASSFGSLANEQYF
few . TRBJ2-5 TRBV7-6 TGTGCCAGCAGCTTAGGATGGGCACAAGAGACCCAGTACTTC CASSLGWAQETQYF
. . TRBJ2-7 TRBV28 TGTGCCAGCGGTTCCCTTGCGTCGAGCTCCTACGAGCAGTACTTC CASGSLASSSYEQYF
. TRBD1 TRBJ2-7 TRBV29-1 TGCAGCGTTGAACTCAGGGGGCAATACGAGCAGTACTTC CSVELRGQYEQYF
few TRBD2 TRBJ2-1 TRBV7-9 TGTTCCAGCAGCCCTATAGCGGGGCCGTCAAATGAGCAGTTCTTC CSSSPIAGPSNEQFF
few TRBD2 TRBJ2-1 TRBV4-1 TGCGCCAGCAGCCCGGCGGCGCGGGAGCTTGAGCAGTTCTTC CASSPAARELEQFF
. TRBD1 TRBJ2-5 TRBV11-2 TGTGCCAGCAGCTCCCGGGACAGGGACCAAGAGACCCAGTACTTC CASSSRDRDQETQYF
. TRBD2 TRBJ2-1 TRBV6-5 TGTGCCAGCAGATCGGGGACTAGCTACTACAATGAGCAGTTCTTC CASRSGTSYYNEQFF
few . TRBJ1-3 TRBV2 TGTGCCAGCCGACGACAGACAGCTGGAAACACCATATATTTT CASRRQTAGNTIYF
few . TRBJ1-2 TRBV7-9 TGTGCCAGCAGCTTAGGACAGCCAAACTATGGCTACACCTTC CASSLGQPNYGYTF
. . TRBJ2-7 TRBV11-2 TGTGCCAGCACCGTCCGGGACTCCCAGGACGAGCAGTACTTC CASTVRDSQDEQYF
. TRBD2 TRBJ2-7 TRBV14 TGTGCCAGCAGCCAAGGGCTAGCGGAGACCTACGAGCAGTACTTC CASSQGLAETYEQYF
few TRBD1 TRBJ2-7 TRBV2 TGTGCCAGCAGTGTCTCCGGACAGGGTGACGAGCAGTACTTC CASSVSGQGDEQYF
. TRBD2 TRBJ2-5 TRBV6-5 TGTGCCGCGGGGAGGGAGGTCCAAGAGACCCAGTACTTC CAAGREVQETQYF
few . TRBJ1-5 TRBV2 TGTGCCAGCAGCGAAGAACAGGCTTTCAATCAGCCCCAGCATTTT CASSEEQAFNQPQHF
. TRBD1 TRBJ1-2 TRBV4-1 TGCGCCAGCAGCCAGGACAGGAACTATGGCTACACCTTC CASSQDRNYGYTF
. . TRBJ1-5 TRBV10-3 TGTGCCATCAGTGAGTCCTCCAATCAGCCCCAGCATTTT CAISESSNQPQHF
few TRBD2 TRBJ2-7 TRBV4-3 TGCGCCAGCAGCCAAGATTTGTCTAGCGGGGGGAGCGAGCAGTACTTC CASSQDLSSGGSEQYF
many TRBD1 TRBJ2-2 TRBV7-3 TGTGCCAGCAGCCAGACAGGGTCGAACACCGGGGAGCTGTTTTTT CASSQTGSNTGELFF
. . TRBJ1-2 TRBV20-1 TGCAGTGCTAATTACTTAGTTTACGGAGGCTTC CSANYLVYGGF
. TRBD1 TRBJ1-5 TRBV19 TGTGCCAGTAGACACGGGACAGGGAGGGATCAGCCCCAGCATTTT CASRHGTGRDQPQHF
. TRBD1 TRBJ2-5 TRBV5-4 TGTGCCAGCAGCTTGCCGGGACAGGGTAAAGAGACCCAGTACTTC CASSLPGQGKETQYF
. . TRBJ2-3 TRBV29-1 TGCAGCGTCCCCCAGGAGTCAGGGAGGGGGAGGGATACGCAGTATTTT CSVPQESGRGRDTQYF
. . TRBJ2-2 TRBV2 TGTGCCAGCAGGGCGACTACCGGGGAGCTGTTTTTT CASRATTGELFF
. . TRBJ1-2 TRBV18 TGTGCCAGCTCCCTCTCAGGCGACGCTAACTATGGCTACACCTTC CASSLSGDANYGYTF
. TRBD1 TRBJ1-2 TRBV7-9 TGTGCCAGCAGCCTCATCGGGACAGTCTATGGCTACACCTTC CASSLIGTVYGYTF
. . TRBJ2-1 TRBV6-6 TGTGCCAGCAGTCCTAATTTAAGTGAGCAGTTCTTC CASSPNLSEQFF
. TRBD2 TRBJ2-3 TRBV6-5 TGTGCCAGCAGCCAGCGGGGCCCCGGCACAGATACGCAGTATTTT CASSQRGPGTDTQYF
. TRBD2 TRBJ2-1 TRBV15 TGTGCCACCAGCGCCCGCGGGAGATGGTACAATGAGCAGTTCTTC CATSARGRWYNEQFF
. TRBD2 TRBJ2-3 TRBV4-1 TGCGCCAGCAACCAAGGGACTAGCGGAACCTTTTATACGCAGTATTTT CASNQGTSGTFYTQYF
few TRBD2 TRBJ2-5 TRBV7-9 TGTGCCAGCAGCTTAGTGAGTAGCGGGAGTGTGGAGACCCAGTACTTC CASSLVSSGSVETQYF
. . TRBJ1-1 TRBV10-1 TGCGCCAGCAGCGGGGGTTCAATGAACACTGAAGCTTTCTTT CASSGGSMNTEAFF
. TRBD1 TRBJ2-7 TRBV5-1 TGCGCCAGCAGCTTGGACGGGACAGGGTCCGAGCAGTACTTC CASSLDGTGSEQYF
. TRBD2 TRBJ2-2 TRBV27 TGTGCCAGCATTCCTAGCGGGCCTGGGGGGGAGCTGTTTTTT CASIPSGPGGELFF
. TRBD1 TRBJ2-7 TRBV5-4 TGTGCCAGCAGCCTGCCGGGACAGGGGGCGTACGAGCAGTACTTC CASSLPGQGAYEQYF
many TRBD2 TRBJ2-1 TRBV27 TGTGCCAGCAGTTTATTCGGGACTAGGAATGAGCAGTTCTTC CASSLFGTRNEQFF
. . TRBJ1-2 TRBV6-5 TGTGCCAGCAGGTATTCATTCCGGGACTCTGGCTACACCTTC CASRYSFRDSGYTF
. . TRBJ1-6 TRBV2 TGTGCCAGCACCGACGTGAGGCAGGGCAACAATTCACCCCTCCACTTT CASTDVRQGNNSPLHF
. . TRBJ2-1 TRBV2 TGTGCCAGCAGTGACCGGGGAGTGTCCTACAATGAGCAGTTCTTC CASSDRGVSYNEQFF
once . TRBJ2-2 TRBV29-1 TGCAGCGTTGTCCAGGGTTACACCGGGGAGCTGTTTTTT CSVVQGYTGELFF
few . TRBJ2-3 TRBV7-2 TGTGCCAGCACCCAACTATTTATGGGACAAGATACGCAGTATTTT CASTQLFMGQDTQYF
. . TRBJ1-1 TRBV30 TGTGCCTGGAGTGTACAACGGGTTATGAACACTGAAGCTTTCTTT CAWSVQRVMNTEAFF
. TRBD2 TRBJ2-1 TRBV14 TGTGCCAGCAGCCAGTTGGCTAGCGGGATTTACAATGAGCAGTTCTTC CASSQLASGIYNEQFF
. . TRBJ1-1 TRBV18 TGTGCCAGCTCACCAGATACAGCCCATTGGGCTGAAGCTTTCTTT CASSPDTAHWAEAFF
. . TRBJ1-6 TRBV6-4 TGTGCCAGCAGGCCCGAGGGCAGGGGACATTCACCCCTCCACTTT CASRPEGRGHSPLHF
. . TRBJ1-3 TRBV9 TGTGCCAGCAGCGGGCGACAGGACCGTGGAAACACCATATATTTT CASSGRQDRGNTIYF
once . TRBJ1-4 TRBV14 TGTGCCAGCAGCCAAGCGTCCGGAGGCTTAATAGGAAAACTGTTTTTT CASSQASGGLIGKLFF
. TRBD2 TRBJ2-1 TRBV5-4 TGTGCCAGCAGCGTTAGCGGGTCTCACAATGAGCAGTTCTTC CASSVSGSHNEQFF
few . TRBJ1-1 TRBV11-3 TGTGCCAGTAAAGGGGGAACAAATGAAGCTTTCTTT CASKGGTNEAFF